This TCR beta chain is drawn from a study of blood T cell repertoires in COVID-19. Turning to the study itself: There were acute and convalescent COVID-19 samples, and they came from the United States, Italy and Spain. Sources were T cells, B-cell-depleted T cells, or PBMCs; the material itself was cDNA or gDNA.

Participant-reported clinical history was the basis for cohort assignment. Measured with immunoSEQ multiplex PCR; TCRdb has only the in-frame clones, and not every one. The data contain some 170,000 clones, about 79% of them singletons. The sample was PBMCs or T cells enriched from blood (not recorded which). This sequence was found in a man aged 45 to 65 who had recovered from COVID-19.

The CDR3 nucleotides are TGTGCCAGCAGTTACTCGTCCCCCCCCGGTCAGCCCCAGCATTTT. Amino acids: CASSYSSPPGQPQHF. V usage is TRBV6-5 and J usage is TRBJ1-5, with no clear D. Trimming stripped 0 bases from V and 6 bases from J, with 12 bases between. The germline CDR1 and CDR2 sequences are MNHEY and SVGAGI. The CDR3 length is 15 residues.